This T cell receptor (beta chain) is from a study of metastatic and nonmetastatic thyroid tumors. About the research overall: Across peripheral blood and tumor or nodule tissue samples taken from malignant and benign thyroid patients, the repertoires were compared with one another.

Notes on this clone: Its antigen remains unidentified.

In the source study's methods: Building a distant-metastasis classifier for papillary thyroid cancer drew on CDR3 differences across clinicopathological groups. Through MiXCR, TCRdb re-clonotyped the PCR reads. The V and J calls and clone size come from TCRdb's table, not from the authors' own analysis. The sample records fewer than 40,000 clones, 15% being singletons. This CDR3 has 13 residues. Trimming took off 4 bases at V and 4 bases at J, with 10 bases between the two ends. Germline-derived CDR1 and CDR2 are SGHTA and FQGNSA. All patients reached thyroid surgery having received no treatment beforehand. Whole-study results and caveats: Within blood and tumor, benign nodules reportedly had significantly lower TCR beta diversity than malignant thyroid tumors did.

The rearrangement links TRBV7-2 to TRBJ1-2; D is unclear. The clonotype comes from a male donor with papillary thyroid cancer or a benign thyroid nodule (not recorded which). Some clones in this sample may be carry-over from other donors' samples. Sequencing was carried out using blood. CDR3 sequence: CASSSGLVYGYTF. In DNA, the CDR3 is TGTGCCAGCAGCTCCGGACTGGTCTATGGCTACACCTTC.